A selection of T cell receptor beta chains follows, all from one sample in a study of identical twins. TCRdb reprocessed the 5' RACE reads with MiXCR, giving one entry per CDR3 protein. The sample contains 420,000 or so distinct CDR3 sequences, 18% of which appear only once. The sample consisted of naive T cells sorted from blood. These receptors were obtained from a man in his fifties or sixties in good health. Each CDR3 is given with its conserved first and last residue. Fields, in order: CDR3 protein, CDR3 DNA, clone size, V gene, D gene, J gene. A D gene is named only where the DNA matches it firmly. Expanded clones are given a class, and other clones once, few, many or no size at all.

cdr3_aa: CASSYEAASSYNEQFF; cdr3_nt: TGTGCCAGCAGTTACGAGGCGGCAAGCTCCTACAATGAGCAGTTCTTC; clone_size: many; v_call: TRBV6-5; d_call: .; j_call: TRBJ2-1
cdr3_aa: CSATDPFTDTQYF; cdr3_nt: TGCAGTGCCACGGACCCCTTCACAGATACGCAGTATTTT; clone_size: .; v_call: TRBV20-1; d_call: .; j_call: TRBJ2-3
cdr3_aa: CASSEGGGHQETQYF; cdr3_nt: TGTGCCAGCAGTGAAGGGGGGGGCCACCAAGAGACCCAGTACTTC; clone_size: .; v_call: TRBV9; d_call: .; j_call: TRBJ2-5
cdr3_aa: CASSSYGGGTYEQYF; cdr3_nt: TGCGCCAGCAGCTCGTATGGTGGGGGAACCTACGAGCAGTACTTC; clone_size: .; v_call: TRBV4-1; d_call: .; j_call: TRBJ2-7
cdr3_aa: CASREDTEAFF; cdr3_nt: TGTGCCAGCAGGGAGGACACTGAAGCTTTCTTT; clone_size: .; v_call: TRBV12-3/TRBV12-4; d_call: .; j_call: TRBJ1-1
cdr3_aa: CASSQDRWASTHEQFF; cdr3_nt: TGTGCCAGCAGCCAAGATCGTTGGGCTAGCACCCATGAGCAGTTCTTC; clone_size: few; v_call: TRBV4-2; d_call: .; j_call: TRBJ2-1
cdr3_aa: CASSLFPNTEAFF; cdr3_nt: TGTGCCAGCAGCCTGTTCCCCAACACTGAAGCTTTCTTT; clone_size: many; v_call: TRBV3-1; d_call: .; j_call: TRBJ1-1
cdr3_aa: CASSYSSWSERGQETQYF; cdr3_nt: TGTGCCAGCAGTTACTCGTCCTGGTCGGAGCGGGGACAAGAGACCCAGTACTTC; clone_size: .; v_call: TRBV6-2/TRBV6-3; d_call: TRBD2; j_call: TRBJ2-5
cdr3_aa: CASTLTGTYNEQFF; cdr3_nt: TGTGCCAGCACCCTGACAGGAACCTACAATGAGCAGTTCTTC; clone_size: many; v_call: TRBV7-9; d_call: .; j_call: TRBJ2-1
cdr3_aa: CASSPPLLAGASYNEQFF; cdr3_nt: TGCGCCAGCAGCCCCCCCCTCCTAGCGGGCGCCTCCTACAATGAGCAGTTCTTC; clone_size: .; v_call: TRBV5-1; d_call: TRBD2; j_call: TRBJ2-1
cdr3_aa: CASSFGAGGYYNSPLHF; cdr3_nt: TGTGCCAGCAGTTTCGGGGCAGGGGGTTACTATAATTCACCCCTCCACTTT; clone_size: many; v_call: TRBV28; d_call: TRBD1; j_call: TRBJ1-6
cdr3_aa: CASSLDLFTAQHF; cdr3_nt: TGTGCCAGCAGCTTAGATCTTTTTACCGCCCAGCATTTT; clone_size: .; v_call: TRBV11-2; d_call: .; j_call: TRBJ1-5
cdr3_aa: CASSVGQAAYEQYF; cdr3_nt: TGTGCCAGCAGCGTAGGGCAGGCGGCCTACGAGCAGTACTTC; clone_size: few; v_call: TRBV9; d_call: .; j_call: TRBJ2-7
cdr3_aa: CATSRVHRVETQYF; cdr3_nt: TGTGCCACCAGCAGAGTACACAGGGTCGAGACCCAGTACTTC; clone_size: many; v_call: TRBV15; d_call: .; j_call: TRBJ2-5
cdr3_aa: CSADPGEWGYTF; cdr3_nt: TGCAGTGCTGACCCGGGGGAATGGGGCTACACCTTC; clone_size: .; v_call: TRBV20-1; d_call: .; j_call: TRBJ1-2
cdr3_aa: CASSLTDQGYEQYF; cdr3_nt: TGTGCCAGCAGCTTAACGGACCAAGGCTACGAGCAGTACTTC; clone_size: few; v_call: TRBV7-6; d_call: .; j_call: TRBJ2-7
cdr3_aa: CASSLAGGLNTEAFF; cdr3_nt: TGCGCCAGCAGCTTGGCCGGGGGACTGAACACTGAAGCTTTCTTT; clone_size: many; v_call: TRBV5-1; d_call: .; j_call: TRBJ1-1
cdr3_aa: CSAHPGTQSGEQFF; cdr3_nt: TGCAGTGCTCATCCCGGGACACAGTCGGGTGAGCAGTTCTTC; clone_size: many; v_call: TRBV20-1; d_call: .; j_call: TRBJ2-1
cdr3_aa: CASNNQDYGYTF; cdr3_nt: TGTGCCAGCAATAACCAGGACTATGGCTACACCTTC; clone_size: many; v_call: TRBV6-2/TRBV6-3; d_call: .; j_call: TRBJ1-2
cdr3_aa: CASSQDHSSYNEQFF; cdr3_nt: TGCGCCAGCAGCCAAGATCATAGCTCCTACAATGAGCAGTTCTTC; clone_size: .; v_call: TRBV4-3; d_call: .; j_call: TRBJ2-1
cdr3_aa: CSAEGQGVYEQYF; cdr3_nt: TGCAGCGCCGAGGGACAGGGGGTGTACGAGCAGTACTTC; clone_size: many; v_call: TRBV29-1; d_call: TRBD1; j_call: TRBJ2-7
cdr3_aa: CASRGWTTGGELFF; cdr3_nt: TGTGCCAGCAGGGGATGGACCACCGGCGGGGAGCTGTTTTTT; clone_size: .; v_call: TRBV2; d_call: .; j_call: TRBJ2-2
cdr3_aa: CASNWQGMTGNTIYF; cdr3_nt: TGTGCCAGCAATTGGCAGGGAATGACTGGAAACACCATATATTTT; clone_size: many; v_call: TRBV28; d_call: .; j_call: TRBJ1-3
cdr3_aa: CAWSVGSAYEQYF; cdr3_nt: TGTGCCTGGAGTGTAGGTTCCGCCTACGAGCAGTACTTC; clone_size: .; v_call: TRBV30; d_call: .; j_call: TRBJ2-7
cdr3_aa: CASSLGGRMTYSNQPQHF; cdr3_nt: TGTGCCAGCAGTTTGGGAGGACGGATGACTTATAGCAATCAGCCCCAGCATTTT; clone_size: .; v_call: TRBV12-3/TRBV12-4; d_call: .; j_call: TRBJ1-5
cdr3_aa: CASSPLTPAGLYNEQFF; cdr3_nt: TGTGCCAGCTCACCACTCACCCCTGCGGGACTCTACAATGAGCAGTTCTTC; clone_size: many; v_call: TRBV18; d_call: .; j_call: TRBJ2-1
cdr3_aa: CSVSSQEEGYGYTF; cdr3_nt: TGCAGCGTATCGTCCCAGGAAGAGGGGTATGGCTACACCTTC; clone_size: many; v_call: TRBV29-1; d_call: .; j_call: TRBJ1-2
cdr3_aa: CASEDPGLAMYEQYF; cdr3_nt: TGTGCCAGTGAAGATCCGGGACTAGCGATGTACGAGCAGTACTTC; clone_size: many; v_call: TRBV28; d_call: TRBD2; j_call: TRBJ2-7
cdr3_aa: CASSGFTGERQQFF; cdr3_nt: TGCGCCAGCAGCGGATTTACAGGGGAGCGGCAGCAGTTCTTC; clone_size: many; v_call: TRBV5-1; d_call: TRBD1; j_call: TRBJ2-1
cdr3_aa: CASSFRTYSTDTQYF; cdr3_nt: TGTGCCAGCAGTTTTCGGACCTACAGCACAGATACGCAGTATTTT; clone_size: many; v_call: TRBV27; d_call: .; j_call: TRBJ2-3
cdr3_aa: CASSLGRVAKNIQYF; cdr3_nt: TGCGCCAGCAGCTTGGGGAGGGTAGCCAAAAACATTCAGTACTTC; clone_size: .; v_call: TRBV5-1; d_call: .; j_call: TRBJ2-4
cdr3_aa: CASGLATSGGRTTGELFF; cdr3_nt: TGTGCCAGCGGACTAGCGACATCAGGGGGTAGAACAACCGGGGAGCTGTTTTTT; clone_size: few; v_call: TRBV9; d_call: TRBD2; j_call: TRBJ2-2
cdr3_aa: CASSHGGRVYEQYF; cdr3_nt: TGTGCCAGCAGCCACGGGGGGAGGGTTTACGAGCAGTACTTC; clone_size: few; v_call: TRBV7-2; d_call: TRBD2; j_call: TRBJ2-7
cdr3_aa: CASSQDLSRSSVNTIYF; cdr3_nt: TGCGCCAGCAGCCAAGATCTTAGCCGGTCGAGTGTAAACACCATATATTTT; clone_size: .; v_call: TRBV4-3; d_call: .; j_call: TRBJ1-3
cdr3_aa: CASSITVSTGELFF; cdr3_nt: TGTGCCAGCAGTATCACTGTCTCGACCGGGGAGCTGTTTTTT; clone_size: few; v_call: TRBV28; d_call: .; j_call: TRBJ2-2
cdr3_aa: CASRIQGAVNTGELFF; cdr3_nt: TGTGCCAGCAGGATACAGGGGGCGGTAAACACCGGGGAGCTGTTTTTT; clone_size: .; v_call: TRBV27; d_call: TRBD1; j_call: TRBJ2-2
cdr3_aa: CASSLGRQGLHEQFF; cdr3_nt: TGTGCCAGCAGCTTAGGAAGACAGGGTTTGCATGAGCAGTTCTTC; clone_size: few; v_call: TRBV7-9; d_call: TRBD1; j_call: TRBJ2-1
cdr3_aa: CASSGTGGNTEAFF; cdr3_nt: TGTGCCAGCAGTGGGACAGGGGGAAACACTGAAGCTTTCTTT; clone_size: many; v_call: TRBV6-1; d_call: TRBD1; j_call: TRBJ1-1
cdr3_aa: CASSLEGGYTEAFF; cdr3_nt: TGCGCCAGCAGCTTGGAAGGGGGCTACACTGAAGCTTTCTTT; clone_size: .; v_call: TRBV5-1; d_call: TRBD1; j_call: TRBJ1-1
cdr3_aa: CASSTGLAGRETQYF; cdr3_nt: TGTGCCAGCAGTACGGGCCTAGCGGGGCGGGAGACCCAGTACTTC; clone_size: few; v_call: TRBV6-1; d_call: TRBD2; j_call: TRBJ2-5
cdr3_aa: CASSPDRGYWETQYF; cdr3_nt: TGTGCCAGCAGCCCGGACAGGGGGTATTGGGAGACCCAGTACTTC; clone_size: many; v_call: TRBV5-6; d_call: TRBD1; j_call: TRBJ2-5
cdr3_aa: CASSYPANQPQHF; cdr3_nt: TGTGCCAGCAGTTACCCGGCAAATCAGCCCCAGCATTTT; clone_size: many; v_call: TRBV6-2/TRBV6-3; d_call: .; j_call: TRBJ1-5
cdr3_aa: CSAGDRAWGQYF; cdr3_nt: TGCAGTGCTGGGGACAGGGCGTGGGGTCAGTACTTC; clone_size: few; v_call: TRBV20-1; d_call: TRBD1; j_call: TRBJ2-5
cdr3_aa: CASSPGALQETQYF; cdr3_nt: TGCGCCAGCAGCCCTGGGGCCCTCCAAGAGACCCAGTACTTC; clone_size: many; v_call: TRBV5-1; d_call: .; j_call: TRBJ2-5
cdr3_aa: CSAGGGDNSPLHF; cdr3_nt: TGCAGTGCCGGCGGCGGGGATAATTCACCCCTCCACTTT; clone_size: once; v_call: TRBV20-1; d_call: .; j_call: TRBJ1-6
cdr3_aa: CASSHLPTGARRSYEQYF; cdr3_nt: TGTGCCAGCAGCCACCTCCCGACCGGGGCCAGAAGGTCCTACGAGCAGTACTTC; clone_size: .; v_call: TRBV3-1; d_call: .; j_call: TRBJ2-7
cdr3_aa: CASSQGQGRWNEQFF; cdr3_nt: TGTGCCAGCAGCCAAGGGCAGGGGAGGTGGAATGAGCAGTTCTTC; clone_size: many; v_call: TRBV3-1; d_call: .; j_call: TRBJ2-1
cdr3_aa: CASSVSNQPQHF; cdr3_nt: TGTGCCAGCAGCGTTAGCAATCAGCCCCAGCATTTT; clone_size: many; v_call: TRBV7-2; d_call: .; j_call: TRBJ1-5
cdr3_aa: CASSTRTSGVSTDTQYF; cdr3_nt: TGTGCCAGCAGCACCCGGACTAGCGGGGTTAGCACAGATACGCAGTATTTT; clone_size: few; v_call: TRBV11-3; d_call: TRBD2; j_call: TRBJ2-3
cdr3_aa: CASSSGTGVGETQYF; cdr3_nt: TGTGCCAGCAGTTCCGGGACAGGGGTAGGAGAGACCCAGTACTTC; clone_size: many; v_call: TRBV6-5; d_call: TRBD1; j_call: TRBJ2-5
cdr3_aa: CASSRWSLGTDTQYF; cdr3_nt: TGTGCCAGCAGCCGCTGGTCCCTCGGCACAGATACGCAGTATTTT; clone_size: many; v_call: TRBV14; d_call: .; j_call: TRBJ2-3
cdr3_aa: CASSLGQGFAYF; cdr3_nt: TGTGCCAGCAGTTTGGGACAGGGGTTTGCGTACTTC; clone_size: .; v_call: TRBV12-3/TRBV12-4; d_call: TRBD1; j_call: TRBJ2-7
cdr3_aa: CASSPDGVYYGYTF; cdr3_nt: TGTGCCAGCTCACCAGATGGAGTTTACTATGGCTACACCTTC; clone_size: .; v_call: TRBV18; d_call: .; j_call: TRBJ1-2